The T cell receptor beta chain under discussion was sequenced for a study of response to subunit inactivated influenza vaccine. Germline loops: CDR1 SGHRS, CDR2 YFSETQ. This CDR3 region has 16 residues. Trimming left V 0 bases short and J 0 bases short, with 7 bases between. TCRdb passed the RT-PCR reads through MiXCR, listing each CDR3 protein once. The table records 700,000 to 900,000 distinct CDR3 sequences, 21% of them present only once. Here the sequenced sample was PBMCs from blood, taken around 5 days after vaccination. The chain joins TRBV5-1 to TRBJ2-6; D is undetermined. The origin of this receptor is a man aged 45-65 years who received an inactivated influenza vaccine. This CDR3 is CASSLAPASGANVLTF. The CDR3 nucleotides are TGCGCCAGCAGCTTGGCCCCGGCCTCTGGGGCCAACGTCCTGACTTTC.